Listed below are T cell receptor beta chains from one sample, sequenced in a study of cytomegalovirus exposure and HLA in healthy donors. The method was immunoSEQ multiplex PCR; TCRdb's version includes in-frame clones alone and lacks a portion of them. In the table there are over 55,000 clones, more than 75% of which are singletons. The sample consisted of PBMCs. These receptors originate from a male donor in good health and CMV-seronegative. Each CDR3 is given with its conserved first and last residue. Each record gives: D gene, J gene, clone size, V gene, CDR3 DNA, CDR3 protein. The D gene is left open where the match is weak. Size values are once, few and many counts, or a class for expanded clones, and some rows have none.

D gene: TRBD1
J gene: TRBJ2-3
clone size: -
V gene: TRBV2
CDR3 DNA: TGTGCCAGCAGTAGGACAGGGGGGGCAGATACGCAGTATTTT
CDR3 protein: CASSRTGGADTQYF

D gene: -
J gene: TRBJ1-1
clone size: -
V gene: TRBV5-4
CDR3 DNA: TGTGCCAGCAGCTCGGGGCTAGGGGGAATGAACACTGAAGCTTTCTTT
CDR3 protein: CASSSGLGGMNTEAFF

D gene: TRBD2
J gene: TRBJ2-5
clone size: -
V gene: TRBV9
CDR3 DNA: TGTGCCAGCAGTCCAGGACTAGCGGGGGCCCCGTACCAAGAGACCCAGTACTTC
CDR3 protein: CASSPGLAGAPYQETQYF

D gene: -
J gene: TRBJ2-1
clone size: -
V gene: TRBV5-8
CDR3 DNA: TGTGCCAGCAGCTTGAGGACAGACAATGAGCAGTTCTTC
CDR3 protein: CASSLRTDNEQFF

D gene: -
J gene: TRBJ1-3
clone size: -
V gene: TRBV30
CDR3 DNA: TGTGCCTGGAGTGCCAGGACTGGAAACACCATATATTTT
CDR3 protein: CAWSARTGNTIYF

D gene: TRBD2
J gene: TRBJ2-7
clone size: -
V gene: TRBV4-2
CDR3 DNA: TGTGCCAGCAGCCCCTCGGGGGGGACCTCCTACGAGCAGTACTTC
CDR3 protein: CASSPSGGTSYEQYF

D gene: TRBD2
J gene: TRBJ2-7
clone size: -
V gene: TRBV5-6
CDR3 DNA: TGTGCCAGCAGCTTGGCCCTAGCGGGGGTCCACGAGCAGTACTTC
CDR3 protein: CASSLALAGVHEQYF

D gene: TRBD2
J gene: TRBJ2-1
clone size: -
V gene: TRBV27
CDR3 DNA: TGTGCCAGCAGTCGAGGCGGGGGGGCCCATGAGCAGTTCTTC
CDR3 protein: CASSRGGGAHEQFF

D gene: -
J gene: TRBJ2-1
clone size: few
V gene: TRBV27
CDR3 DNA: TGTGCCAGCAGTGCCAGGGGCCCCTCGGGCAATGAGCAGTTCTTC
CDR3 protein: CASSARGPSGNEQFF

D gene: -
J gene: TRBJ1-3
clone size: -
V gene: TRBV19
CDR3 DNA: TGTGCCAGTAGCCCTCCGGTGAGGGAAGCTGGAAACACCATATATTTT
CDR3 protein: CASSPPVREAGNTIYF

D gene: TRBD2
J gene: TRBJ2-5
clone size: -
V gene: TRBV19
CDR3 DNA: TGTGCCAGTAGTAGCCTAGCGGGGGTACGAGAGACCCAGTACTTC
CDR3 protein: CASSSLAGVRETQYF

D gene: -
J gene: TRBJ1-6
clone size: -
V gene: TRBV18
CDR3 DNA: TGTGCCAGCTCACAGGGGAATAATTCACCCCTCCACTTT
CDR3 protein: CASSQGNNSPLHF

D gene: -
J gene: TRBJ1-1
clone size: -
V gene: TRBV5-4
CDR3 DNA: TGTGCCAGCAGCACCCGAGGGGGGGGGCGGATGTACACTGAAGCTTTCTTT
CDR3 protein: CASSTRGGGRMYTEAFF

D gene: -
J gene: TRBJ1-4
clone size: -
V gene: TRBV7-9
CDR3 DNA: TGTGCCAGCAGCTTACAGACAACTAATGAAAAACTGTTTTTT
CDR3 protein: CASSLQTTNEKLFF

D gene: TRBD1
J gene: TRBJ2-1
clone size: -
V gene: TRBV7-6
CDR3 DNA: TGTGCCAGCAGCTTATTAAGGGGGGGGACAGGGGGCAATGAGCAGTTCTTC
CDR3 protein: CASSLLRGGTGGNEQFF

D gene: -
J gene: TRBJ1-2
clone size: -
V gene: TRBV9
CDR3 DNA: TGTGCCAGCACCTCGTCCTCGGGGGGCTACACCTTC
CDR3 protein: CASTSSSGGYTF

D gene: TRBD2
J gene: TRBJ2-1
clone size: -
V gene: TRBV6-6
CDR3 DNA: TGTGCCAGCAGTTCGTCCGGGGGGATAAATGAGCAGTTCTTC
CDR3 protein: CASSSSGGINEQFF

D gene: -
J gene: TRBJ2-5
clone size: -
V gene: TRBV21-1
CDR3 DNA: TGTGCCAGCACCAAGGGCGCTAGCGGGGATAGAGAGACCCAGTACTTC
CDR3 protein: CASTKGASGDRETQYF

D gene: -
J gene: TRBJ1-1
clone size: -
V gene: TRBV7-9
CDR3 DNA: TGTGCCAGCAGCTCAGTTAACACTGAAGCTTTCTTT
CDR3 protein: CASSSVNTEAFF

D gene: -
J gene: TRBJ1-1
clone size: -
V gene: TRBV19
CDR3 DNA: TGTGCCAGTAGAAATCAGGGAGGGACTGAAGCTTTCTTT
CDR3 protein: CASRNQGGTEAFF

D gene: TRBD2
J gene: TRBJ2-3
clone size: -
V gene: TRBV10-3
CDR3 DNA: TGTGCCATCAGTGAGAAGCGGGGGTACACAGATACGCAGTATTTT
CDR3 protein: CAISEKRGYTDTQYF

D gene: TRBD2
J gene: TRBJ2-3
clone size: -
V gene: TRBV5-1
CDR3 DNA: TGCGCCAGCAGCCTTCTAGCGGGGGGGAGCACAGATACGCAGTATTTT
CDR3 protein: CASSLLAGGSTDTQYF

D gene: -
J gene: TRBJ2-1
clone size: -
V gene: TRBV9
CDR3 DNA: TGTGCCAGCAGCGTCGGTTACAATGAGCAGTTCTTC
CDR3 protein: CASSVGYNEQFF

D gene: TRBD1
J gene: TRBJ1-6
clone size: -
V gene: TRBV5-4
CDR3 DNA: TGTGCCAGCAGCCCTGGACAGGATCCACCCCTCCACTTT
CDR3 protein: CASSPGQDPPLHF

D gene: TRBD1
J gene: TRBJ2-3
clone size: -
V gene: TRBV18
CDR3 DNA: TGTGCCAGCCCCGGGACAGGGCAGCCAAAAGCTAGCACAGATACGCAGTATTTT
CDR3 protein: CASPGTGQPKASTDTQYF

D gene: TRBD2
J gene: TRBJ2-1
clone size: -
V gene: TRBV5-5
CDR3 DNA: TGTGCCAGCAGCCTCCTAGGGACTAGCGGGGGGGCTCCCTCCTACAATGAGCAGTTCTTC
CDR3 protein: CASSLLGTSGGAPSYNEQFF

D gene: -
J gene: TRBJ2-7
clone size: -
V gene: TRBV19
CDR3 DNA: TGTGCCAGTAGTTCCGGGACGGAGGGCTACGAGCAGTACTTC
CDR3 protein: CASSSGTEGYEQYF

D gene: TRBD1
J gene: TRBJ1-5
clone size: -
V gene: TRBV29-1
CDR3 DNA: TGCAGCGTTGCGACAGGGGGCGGCAATCAGCCCCAGCATTTT
CDR3 protein: CSVATGGGNQPQHF

D gene: -
J gene: TRBJ2-3
clone size: few
V gene: TRBV7-2
CDR3 DNA: TGTGCCAGCAGCTTAGCGGGGAGGCGCACGCAGTATTTT
CDR3 protein: CASSLAGRRTQYF

D gene: TRBD1
J gene: TRBJ1-4
clone size: few
V gene: TRBV7-6
CDR3 DNA: TGTGCCAGCAGCTCGGGCAGGGGGCTAGAAAAACTGTTTTTT
CDR3 protein: CASSSGRGLEKLFF

D gene: TRBD1
J gene: TRBJ2-5
clone size: -
V gene: TRBV5-4
CDR3 DNA: TGTGCCAGCAGCTCCGGGACAGGTCAGGACCAAGAGACCCAGTACTTC
CDR3 protein: CASSSGTGQDQETQYF

D gene: -
J gene: TRBJ1-1
clone size: -
V gene: TRBV6-1
CDR3 DNA: TGTGCCAGCAGTGACAGTAACACTGAAGCTTTCTTT
CDR3 protein: CASSDSNTEAFF

D gene: -
J gene: TRBJ2-3
clone size: -
V gene: TRBV19
CDR3 DNA: TGTGCCAGTAGTATAGCGGGAGACCCTAGCACAGATACGCAGTATTTT
CDR3 protein: CASSIAGDPSTDTQYF

D gene: TRBD2
J gene: TRBJ2-3
clone size: -
V gene: TRBV11-2
CDR3 DNA: TGTGCCAGCACCCTGCGGGGGATTACAGATACGCAGTATTTT
CDR3 protein: CASTLRGITDTQYF

D gene: TRBD2
J gene: TRBJ2-5
clone size: -
V gene: TRBV5-6
CDR3 DNA: TGTGCCAGCACCGAGGGCCTAGCGGGGGCTTTTGAGGAGACCCAGTACTTC
CDR3 protein: CASTEGLAGAFEETQYF

D gene: TRBD1
J gene: TRBJ1-4
clone size: -
V gene: TRBV7-2
CDR3 DNA: TGTGCCAGCAGCTTGGACAGGGACAAACTGTTTTTT
CDR3 protein: CASSLDRDKLFF

D gene: -
J gene: TRBJ2-3
clone size: few
V gene: TRBV4-2
CDR3 DNA: TGTGCCAGCAGCCAGCTAAGGGGTGAAGATACGCAGTATTTT
CDR3 protein: CASSQLRGEDTQYF

D gene: -
J gene: TRBJ1-6
clone size: -
V gene: TRBV7-9
CDR3 DNA: TGTGCCAGCAGCTTAAAACAGGGCGGCTCACCCCTCCACTTT
CDR3 protein: CASSLKQGGSPLHF

D gene: -
J gene: TRBJ2-7
clone size: -
V gene: TRBV4-2
CDR3 DNA: TGTGCCAGCAGCCAAGAAGGAGAGGGTACGTACGAGCAGTACTTC
CDR3 protein: CASSQEGEGTYEQYF

D gene: TRBD2
J gene: TRBJ2-1
clone size: -
V gene: TRBV7-9
CDR3 DNA: TGTTCCAGCAGCCCCAGCGGGGTCTCCTACAATGAGCAGTTCTTC
CDR3 protein: CSSSPSGVSYNEQFF

D gene: TRBD1
J gene: TRBJ2-7
clone size: -
V gene: TRBV5-8
CDR3 DNA: TGTGCCACCCCCCGGGACAGGGCCTACGAGCAGTACTTC
CDR3 protein: CATPRDRAYEQYF

D gene: TRBD1
J gene: TRBJ2-1
clone size: -
V gene: TRBV7-6
CDR3 DNA: TGTGCCAGCAGCCAGACAGGGCCCGGCGGATCGTACAATGAGCAGTTCTTC
CDR3 protein: CASSQTGPGGSYNEQFF

D gene: -
J gene: TRBJ1-5
clone size: few
V gene: TRBV15
CDR3 DNA: TGTGCCACCAGTAGGACTGGGAGCAATCAGCCCCAGCATTTT
CDR3 protein: CATSRTGSNQPQHF

D gene: -
J gene: TRBJ1-2
clone size: -
V gene: TRBV6-1
CDR3 DNA: TGTGCCAGCACGAAAGAGGGGGTTTATGGCTACACCTTC
CDR3 protein: CASTKEGVYGYTF

D gene: TRBD1
J gene: TRBJ1-5
clone size: -
V gene: TRBV19
CDR3 DNA: TGTGCCAGTAGTTTTGGGGACAGGGGCTATAGCAATCAGCCCCAGCATTTT
CDR3 protein: CASSFGDRGYSNQPQHF

D gene: -
J gene: TRBJ2-6
clone size: -
V gene: TRBV19
CDR3 DNA: TGTGCCAGTAGTCCCCGACAGGCCTCTGGGGCCAACGTCCTGACTTTC
CDR3 protein: CASSPRQASGANVLTF